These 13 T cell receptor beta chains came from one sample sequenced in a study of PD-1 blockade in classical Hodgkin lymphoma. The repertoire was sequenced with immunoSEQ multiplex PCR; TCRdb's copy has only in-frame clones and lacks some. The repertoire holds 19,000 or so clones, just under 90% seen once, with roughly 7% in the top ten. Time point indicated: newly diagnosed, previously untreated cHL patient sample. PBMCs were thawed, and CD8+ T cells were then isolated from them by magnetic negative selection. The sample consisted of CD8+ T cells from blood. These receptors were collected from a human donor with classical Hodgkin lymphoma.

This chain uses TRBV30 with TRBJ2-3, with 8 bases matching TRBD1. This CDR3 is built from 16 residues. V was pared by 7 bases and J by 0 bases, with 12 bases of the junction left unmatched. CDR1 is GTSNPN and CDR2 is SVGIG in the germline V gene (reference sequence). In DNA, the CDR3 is TGTGCCTCGTCTGGGGGGACAGGAGACAGCACAGATACGCAGTATTTT. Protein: CASSGGTGDSTDTQYF.

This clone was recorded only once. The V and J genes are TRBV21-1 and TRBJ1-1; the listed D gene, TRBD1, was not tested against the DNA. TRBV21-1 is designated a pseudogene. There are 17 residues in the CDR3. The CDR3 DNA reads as TGTGCCAGCAGCAAAGGGATCCTCAGGGGGCCGGACACTGAAGCTTTCTTT. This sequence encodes CASSKGILRGPDTEAFF.

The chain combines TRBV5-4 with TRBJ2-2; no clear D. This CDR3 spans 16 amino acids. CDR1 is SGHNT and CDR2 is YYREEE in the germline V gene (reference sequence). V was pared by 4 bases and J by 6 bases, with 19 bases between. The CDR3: CASSLRSEPVPGELFF. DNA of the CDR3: TGTGCCAGCAGCCTGAGGAGCGAGCCGGTACCCGGGGAGCTGTTTTTT.

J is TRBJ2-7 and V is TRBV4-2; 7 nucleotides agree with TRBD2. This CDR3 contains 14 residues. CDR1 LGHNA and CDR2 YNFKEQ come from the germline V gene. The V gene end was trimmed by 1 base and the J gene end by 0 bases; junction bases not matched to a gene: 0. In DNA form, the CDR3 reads TGTGCCAGCAGCCAAGGGGGGGGCTCCTACGAGCAGTACTTC. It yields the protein CASSQGGGSYEQYF.

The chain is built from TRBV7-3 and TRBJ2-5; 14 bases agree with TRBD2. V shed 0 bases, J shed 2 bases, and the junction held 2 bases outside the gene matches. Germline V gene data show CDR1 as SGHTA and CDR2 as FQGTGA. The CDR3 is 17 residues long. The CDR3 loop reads CASSLTGTSGGQETQYF. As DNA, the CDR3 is TGTGCCAGCAGCTTAACAGGGACTAGCGGGGGACAAGAGACCCAGTACTTC.

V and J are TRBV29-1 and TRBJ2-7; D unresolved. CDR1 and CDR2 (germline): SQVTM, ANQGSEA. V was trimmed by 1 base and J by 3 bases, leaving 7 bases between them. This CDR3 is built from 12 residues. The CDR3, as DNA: TGCAGCGTTGAAGTGGCCGACTACGAGCAGTACTTC. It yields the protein CSVEVADYEQYF.

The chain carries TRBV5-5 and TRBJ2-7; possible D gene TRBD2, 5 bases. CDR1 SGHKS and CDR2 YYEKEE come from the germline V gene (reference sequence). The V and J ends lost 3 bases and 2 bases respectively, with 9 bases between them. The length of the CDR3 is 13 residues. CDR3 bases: TGTGCCAGCAGCTCCCCCGGGACCTACGAGCAGTACTTC. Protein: CASSSPGTYEQYF.

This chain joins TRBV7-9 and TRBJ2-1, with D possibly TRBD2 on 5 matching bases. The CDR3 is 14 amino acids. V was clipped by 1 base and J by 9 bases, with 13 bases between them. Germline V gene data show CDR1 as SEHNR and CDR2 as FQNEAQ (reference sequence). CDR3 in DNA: TGTGCCAGCAGCTTAGGGGGTCCTCGGGGTGAGCAGTTCTTC. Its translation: CASSLGGPRGEQFF. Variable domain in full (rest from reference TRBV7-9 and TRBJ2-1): DTGVSQNPRHKITKRGQNVTFRCDPISEHNRLYWYRQTLGQGPEFLTYFQNEAQLEKSRLLSDRFSAERPKGSFSTLEIQRTEQGDSAMYLCASSLGGPRGEQFFGPGTRLTVL.

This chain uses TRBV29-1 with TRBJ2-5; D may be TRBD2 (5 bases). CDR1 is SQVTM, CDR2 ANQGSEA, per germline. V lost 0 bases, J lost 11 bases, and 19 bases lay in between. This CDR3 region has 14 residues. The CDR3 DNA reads TGCAGCGTTGAAGAAATGAAATCGGGAAACGTGCAGTACTTC. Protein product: CSVEEMKSGNVQYF.

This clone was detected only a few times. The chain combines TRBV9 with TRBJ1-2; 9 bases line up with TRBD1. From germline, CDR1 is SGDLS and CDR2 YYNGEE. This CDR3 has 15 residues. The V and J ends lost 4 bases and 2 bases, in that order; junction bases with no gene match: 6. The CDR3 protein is CASSPRDRENYGYTF. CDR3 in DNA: TGTGCCAGCAGCCCCCGGGACAGGGAAAACTATGGCTACACCTTC.

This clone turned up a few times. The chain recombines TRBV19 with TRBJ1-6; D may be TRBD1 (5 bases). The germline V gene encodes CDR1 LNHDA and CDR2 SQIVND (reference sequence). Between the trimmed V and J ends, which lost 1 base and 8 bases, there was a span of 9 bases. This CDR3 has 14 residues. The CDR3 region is CASSIAWGDSPLHF. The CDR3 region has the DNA TGTGCCAGTAGTATAGCGTGGGGCGATTCACCCCTCCACTTT.

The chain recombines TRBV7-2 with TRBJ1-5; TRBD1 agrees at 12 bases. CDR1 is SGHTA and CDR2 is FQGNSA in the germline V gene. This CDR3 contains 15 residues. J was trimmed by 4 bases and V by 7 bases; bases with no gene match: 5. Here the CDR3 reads CASTGQGAGNQPQHF. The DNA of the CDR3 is TGTGCCAGCACGGGACAGGGGGCCGGTAATCAGCCCCAGCATTTT.

The chain's CDR3 is CASSPTGTEITGELFF. The CDR3 bases are TGTGCCAGCAGCCCAACCGGGACAGAGATCACCGGGGAGCTGTTTTTT. This rearrangement joins TRBV7-8 to TRBJ2-2; 7 bases agree with TRBD1. The J segment lost 4 bases and the V segment lost 5 bases, leaving 10 bases of the junction unmatched. This CDR3 has 16 residues. Germline V lookup: CDR1 SGHVS, CDR2 FQNEAQ.